The clone carrying this T cell receptor beta chain was seen many times. Its specificity is not known. The source of the sample is a study of T cell repertoires in cytomegalovirus infection. Across the study: Matching HLA type and CMV infection were both indicated by public TCR beta signatures.

Study-level results: Public TCR beta family frequency separated CMV-and-HLA carriers, including in an independent cohort. Dominating the ex vivo response were HLA-C-restricted CMV-specific TCR beta clonotypes.

One entry per CDR3 protein, called by TCRdb with MiXCR from the reads. This sample has a few hundred thousand distinct CDR3 sequences; 26% occur once, and the top ten carry approximately 13%. V was clipped by 5 bases and J by 1 base, with 16 bases between them. Germline CDR1 SGHTA, CDR2 FQGNSA. CDR3 length equals 16 residues. The V call is TRBV7-2, the J call TRBJ2-3, with D possibly matching TRBD2 (6 bases). This TCR came from a human donor in good health (CMV status not recorded). Some clones in this sample may be carry-over from other donors' samples. Material: PBMCs. CDR3 amino acids: CASSPGPPGGTDTQYF. The CDR3 DNA follows: TGTGCCAGCAGCCCCGGGCCCCCGGGGGGCACAGATACGCAGTATTTT.